The 2 T cell receptor beta chains presented below share a single source sample, sequenced in a study of identical twins. TCRdb redid the calling of the 5' RACE reads with MiXCR, one entry per CDR3 protein. Among around 240,000 distinct CDR3 sequences, roughly 7% were seen once, and the ten largest hold 3.5% to 4%. These same data were also listed under a study on yellow fever vaccine responses in identical twins.

Sequences were obtained from memory (CD45RO+) T cells sorted from blood. The receptors come from a woman between 18 and 30 years old in good health.

This rearrangement joins TRBV7-9 to TRBJ2-1; possibly TRBD2 for D (6 bases). The CDR3 has 15 amino acids. Trimming took 5 bases from V and 5 from J, leaving 16 bases between them. The germline CDR1 and CDR2 sequences are SEHNR and FQNEAQ (reference sequence). The CDR3: CASSPPTAGHNEQFF. The CDR3 DNA reads TGTGCCAGCAGCCCCCCCACAGCGGGCCACAATGAGCAGTTCTTC.

This clonotype was counted ten times or more. This rearrangement joins TRBV19 to TRBJ1-3; weak D call: TRBD1 (5 bases). CDR1 and CDR2 (germline): LNHDA, SQIVND (reference sequence). Trimming took 9 bases from V and 0 from J, leaving 12 bases between them. The CDR3 runs 14 residues. The CDR3: CASGTTGSGNTIYF. DNA for the CDR3: TGTGCCAGCGGAACCACAGGCTCTGGAAACACCATATATTTT. Drawing the rest from reference TRBV19 and TRBJ1-3, the complete variable domain is DGGITQSPKYLFRKEGQNVTLSCEQNLNHDAMYWYRQDPGQGLRLIYYSQIVNDFQKGDIAEGYSVSREKKESFPLTVTSAQKNPTAFYLCASGTTGSGNTIYFGEGSWLTVV.